The 32 T cell receptor beta chains reported below all come from one sample, sequenced in a study of T cell changes during pregnancy in multiple sclerosis. Generated by immunoSEQ multiplex PCR, the TCRdb table keeps only in-frame clones and is missing some. The table includes 40,000 to 55,000 clones, 90% to 95% detected once. This material consisted of CD8+ T cells from peripheral blood mononuclear cells, taken in the first trimester of pregnancy. These TCRs come from a female donor with multiple sclerosis, enrolled in a pregnancy study.

The CDR3 DNA reads TGTGCCATCGGGCTAGCGGCCAGCACAGATACGCAGTATTTT. Translating gives CAIGLAASTDTQYF. The rearrangement joins TRBV10-3 to TRBJ2-3; 7 nucleotides line up with TRBD2. The CDR3 covers 14 residues. Germline V gives CDR1 ENHRY, CDR2 SYGVKD. Trimming at V came to 8 bases and at J to 0 bases, leaving 5 bases not matched to a gene.

The chain uses TRBV28 and TRBJ1-2; D is uncertain. This CDR3 contains 10 residues. Germline CDR1 reads MDHEN; CDR2 reads SYDVKM. The germline V and J ends were trimmed by 8 bases and 6 bases, with 7 bases remaining between them. The CDR3 spells CASGLNGYTF. The CDR3 region has the DNA TGTGCCAGCGGACTCAATGGCTACACCTTC.

This chain joins TRBV2 and TRBJ2-7; the match to TRBD1 covers 9 bases. The germline V gene encodes CDR1 SNHLY and CDR2 FYNNEI. The V and J ends lost 7 bases and 2 bases, in that order; junction bases with no gene match: 9. The CDR3 has 15 residues. CDR3 nucleotide sequence: TGTGCCAGCAACCATCAACAGGGGGCTCCCTACGAGCAGTACTTC. As protein: CASNHQQGAPYEQYF.

The chain links TRBV10-3 to TRBJ2-5, with TRBD1 matching 8 bases. The CDR3 length is 15 residues. The junction had 7 bases not matched to a gene; V was cut back by 4 bases and J by 3 bases. Germline CDR1 is ENHRY and CDR2 is SYGVKD. The CDR3 nucleotides read TGTGCCATCAGTGTTCTAGGACAGGGAGAAGAGACCCAGTACTTC. Amino acid sequence: CAISVLGQGEETQYF.

The rearrangement links TRBV4-2 to TRBJ2-7; 10 nucleotides agree with TRBD1. V gave up 3 bases and J gave up 3 bases; unmatched junction bases: 5. This CDR3 comprises 15 residues. The germline gives CDR1 LGHNA, CDR2 YNFKEQ. CDR3 sequence: CASSHRDRGDYEQYF. CDR3 nucleotides: TGTGCCAGCAGCCATCGGGACAGGGGTGACTACGAGCAGTACTTC.

This clone was recorded only once. V usage is TRBV10-2 and J usage is TRBJ2-7, with D unresolved. Germline values: CDR1 WSHSY, CDR2 SAAADI. V lost 2 bases, J lost 7 bases, and 12 bases lay in between. The CDR3 contains 13 residues. The CDR3 DNA is TGCGCCAGCAGTGAGGTCTTAAACGGGGAGCAGTACTTC. This encodes CASSEVLNGEQYF.

The rearrangement links TRBV5-4 to TRBJ2-7, with TRBD2 identical over 7 bases. CDR3 length: 13 amino acids. Germline CDR1 is SGHNT and CDR2 is YYREEE (reference sequence). V dropped 4 bases and J dropped 5; count of bases not matched to a gene: 6. Written as DNA, the CDR3 is TGTGCCAGCAGCGGGGGGGTAATGGACGAGCAGTACTTC. This gives the protein CASSGGVMDEQYF.

The chain joins TRBV27 to TRBJ2-1; D is perhaps TRBD2 (5 bases). The V end was cut by 1 base, the J end by 7 bases, with 17 bases between. Germline loops: CDR1 MNHEY, CDR2 SMNVEV (reference sequence). The CDR3 loop spans 16 amino acids. CDR3 protein: CASSLFAGRGWNEQFF. DNA for the CDR3: TGTGCCAGCAGTTTATTTGCAGGACGGGGTTGGAATGAGCAGTTCTTC.

The rearrangement uses TRBV7-6 and TRBJ2-7, with 7 bases identical to TRBD2. V lost 1 base to trimming and J lost 0 bases; unmatched junction nucleotides: 0. CDR1 is SGHVS, CDR2 FNYEAQ, per germline. The CDR3 extends over 14 amino acids. CDR3 sequence reads: CASSLGGGSYEQYF. In nucleotides, the CDR3 is TGTGCCAGCAGCTTAGGCGGGGGCTCCTACGAGCAGTACTTC.

This clone was detected only once. The rearrangement uses TRBV4-1 and TRBJ2-7; D possibly corresponds to TRBD1 (6 bases). The CDR3 is 14 amino acids. Germline CDR1 MGHRA, CDR2 YSYEKL. V was shortened by 5 bases and J by 2 bases, with 13 bases between the two germline ends. CDR3 nucleotide sequence: TGCGCCAGCAGCGACAGGAGTTATCCCTACGAGCAGTACTTC. It translates to CASSDRSYPYEQYF.

The CDR3 DNA sequence: TGTGCCAGCAGCCCGTTGGTGGGAGGGCCGACAGATACGCAGTATTTT. As protein: CASSPLVGGPTDTQYF. The chain employs TRBV7-9 and TRBJ2-3, with TRBD2 matching over 7 bases. The CDR3 length is 16 residues. V lost 5 bases to trimming and J lost 3 bases; unmatched junction nucleotides: 11. In germline, CDR1 is SEHNR, CDR2 FQNEAQ (reference sequence).

V gene TRBV6-4 combines with J gene TRBJ1-5; tentative D call: TRBD1 (5 bases). The ends were cut back, 10 bases at V and 5 bases at J, with 12 bases in the middle. CDR3 length: 12 amino acids. Germline V gene lookup returns CDR1 MRHNA and CDR2 SNTAGT. The CDR3 reads CATPTGHQPQHF. In DNA form, the CDR3 reads TGTGCCACGCCAACAGGACATCAGCCCCAGCATTTT.

The rearrangement links TRBV7-7 to TRBJ2-2; weak D call: TRBD2 (6 bases). CDR3 size: 15 residues. V gave up 5 bases and J gave up 4 bases, with 14 bases separating them. In germline, CDR1 is SSHAT, CDR2 FNYEAQ (reference sequence). CDR3 protein: CASSPSGSSTGELFF. The CDR3 coding sequence is TGTGCCAGCAGCCCCTCCGGGAGTAGCACCGGGGAGCTGTTTTTT.

The chain joins TRBV6-6 to TRBJ1-1, with D maybe TRBD1 (5 bases). This CDR3 spans 11 amino acids. V lost 7 bases and J 7 bases, leaving 10 bases between the germline ends. Germline CDR1 MNHNY, CDR2 SVGAGI (reference sequence). The CDR3 DNA reads as TGTGCCAGCACTCCGGGGGGTGAAGCTTTCTTT. Its translation is CASTPGGEAFF.

J is TRBJ1-5 and V is TRBV19; D possibly corresponds to TRBD1 (5 bases). V was trimmed by 8 bases and J by 4 bases, leaving 18 bases between them. CDR3 length: 15 residues. Germline-derived CDR1 and CDR2 are LNHDA and SQIVND (reference sequence). CDR3 protein: CASSAGATLNQPQHF. The CDR3 DNA is TGTGCCAGTTCTGCTGGGGCTACCCTTAATCAGCCCCAGCATTTT.

The chain uses TRBV7-6 and TRBJ2-7, with TRBD1 matching over 11 bases. V dropped 5 bases and J dropped 0; count of bases not matched to a gene: 6. Germline V gene sequence: CDR1 SGHVS, CDR2 FNYEAQ. CDR3 size: 16 residues. For the CDR3, the DNA is TGTGCCAGCAGCCCCCGGACAGGGGGCAGCTCCTACGAGCAGTACTTC. As protein: CASSPRTGGSSYEQYF.

J is TRBJ2-3 and V is TRBV30; 8 positions agree with TRBD2. Trimming removed 3 bases from V and 4 bases from J; junction bases left unmatched: 6. Germline V gene data show CDR1 as GTSNPN and CDR2 as SVGIG (reference sequence). CDR3 size: 14 residues. CDR3 sequence (DNA): TGTGCCTGGAGGGGCGCTAGCGGGCCAGATACGCAGTATTTT. Translating it yields CAWRGASGPDTQYF.

The V call is TRBV5-4, the J call TRBJ2-2; D perhaps matches TRBD2 (5 bases). The germline gives CDR1 SGHNT, CDR2 YYREEE (reference sequence). V was cut by 1 base and J by 7 bases, with 26 bases left in between. This CDR3 contains 19 residues. CDR3 sequence: CASSLPGNGYQRVSGELFF. In DNA, the CDR3 is TGTGCCAGCAGCTTGCCGGGAAACGGGTACCAAAGAGTGAGCGGGGAGCTGTTTTTT.

V gene TRBV29-1 combines with J gene TRBJ1-2, with unresolved D. CDR1 is SQVTM, CDR2 ANQGSEA, per germline. The V and J ends lost 7 bases and 0 bases respectively, with 18 bases between them. CDR3 size: 15 residues. CDR3 amino acids: CSATTRQAANYGYTF. The CDR3, as DNA: TGCAGCGCCACCACTCGGCAGGCCGCTAACTATGGCTACACCTTC.

The chain is built from TRBV7-6 and TRBJ1-4; TRBD1 agrees at 9 bases. The CDR3 is 14 amino acids. Germline-derived CDR1 and CDR2 are SGHVS and FNYEAQ. After removal of 5 bases from V and 5 bases from J, the junction contained 3 bases not matched to a gene. CDR3 loop: CASSRTGENEKLFF. CDR3 in DNA: TGTGCCAGCAGCCGGACAGGGGAAAATGAAAAACTGTTTTTT.

This rearrangement joins TRBV11-2 to TRBJ2-3; tentatively, D is TRBD2 (7 bases). This CDR3 has 18 amino acids. CDR1 is SGHAT and CDR2 is FQNNGV in the germline V gene. The ends were cut back, 2 bases at V and 1 base at J, with 19 bases in the middle. CDR3 coding DNA: TGTGCCAGCAGCTTATTGGGTTGGGGGGGCCGGGGCACAGATACGCAGTATTTT. Protein product: CASSLLGWGGRGTDTQYF.

In this sample, this clone turned up once. The chain carries TRBV18 and TRBJ2-6; D perhaps matches TRBD1 (6 bases). V lost 2 bases to trimming and J lost 0 bases, with 17 bases between them. Germline V lookup: CDR1 KGHSH, CDR2 LQKENI. The CDR3 spans 19 residues. The CDR3 DNA reads TGTGCCAGCTCACCAGGGGTATCAGGGGACGTCTCTGGGGCCAACGTCCTGACTTTC. Protein: CASSPGVSGDVSGANVLTF.

V gene TRBV9 combines with J gene TRBJ1-1, with D perhaps matching TRBD1 (6 bases). V lost 0 bases and J lost 1, with 10 bases in between. This CDR3 region has 15 residues. Germline CDR1 and CDR2: SGDLS and YYNGEE. The CDR3 sequence is CASSVGGTTNTEAFF. CDR3 DNA sequence: TGTGCCAGCAGCGTAGGGGGGACAACGAACACTGAAGCTTTCTTT. The entire variable domain, with the rest obtained from reference TRBV9 and TRBJ1-1, is as follows: DSGVTQTPKHLITATGQRVTLRCSPRSGDLSVYWYQQSLDQGLQFLIQYYNGEERAKGNILERFSAQQFPDLHSELNLSSLELGDSALYFCASSVGGTTNTEAFFGQGTRLTVV.

The chain carries TRBV7-2 and TRBJ1-2; no reliable D call. The CDR3 is 12 residues long. CDR1 is SGHTA and CDR2 is FQGNSA in the germline V gene. Trimming cost V 1 base and J 8 bases, with 8 bases left between them. The CDR3 here is CASSLDGRGYTF. CDR3 nucleotides: TGTGCCAGCAGCTTAGATGGTCGGGGCTACACCTTC.

The rearrangement joins TRBV19 to TRBJ2-1; D may be TRBD1 (6 bases). Germline V gene sequence: CDR1 LNHDA, CDR2 SQIVND (reference sequence). V was clipped by 8 bases and J by 2 bases, with 7 bases between them. This CDR3 has 12 amino acids. The DNA for the CDR3 is TGTGCCAGTGCAGGGGCCTACAATGAGCAGTTCTTC. This translates into CASAGAYNEQFF.

The V call is TRBV19, the J call TRBJ1-1; 7 bases agree with TRBD1. Germline values: CDR1 LNHDA, CDR2 SQIVND (reference sequence). V lost 7 bases to trimming and J lost 2 bases; unmatched junction nucleotides: 4. This CDR3 is 13 amino acids long. CDR3 sequence: CASNQGGNTEAFF. As DNA, the CDR3 is TGTGCCAGTAATCAGGGGGGCAACACTGAAGCTTTCTTT.

This chain joins TRBV27 and TRBJ1-1, with D perhaps matching TRBD1 (5 bases). The CDR3 has 15 residues. Looked up from germline, CDR1 is MNHEY and CDR2 is SMNVEV (reference sequence). V lost 5 bases and J lost 6, with 19 bases in between. CDR3 sequence reads: CASSPKLQGRPEAFF. The CDR3 DNA reads as TGTGCCAGCAGTCCAAAACTTCAGGGAAGGCCTGAAGCTTTCTTT.

This clone was picked up one time. The chain joins TRBV27 to TRBJ2-1; D ambiguous. Trimming removed 6 bases at V and 2 bases at J, with 5 bases between. Germline CDR1 MNHEY, CDR2 SMNVEV (reference sequence). This CDR3 comprises 12 residues. This chain's CDR3 is CASRSTYNEQFF. Here the CDR3 DNA reads TGTGCCAGCAGGAGCACCTACAATGAGCAGTTCTTC.

The chain employs TRBV14 and TRBJ1-2; D is ambiguous. The ends were cut back, 4 bases at V and 5 bases at J, with 11 bases in the middle. The CDR3 sequence is 13 residues long. CDR1 and CDR2 from the germline V gene are SGHDN and FVKESK. Here the CDR3 reads CASSPSRLYGYTF. CDR3 nucleotides: TGTGCCAGCAGCCCTAGCCGCCTTTATGGCTACACCTTC.

This sequence joins TRBV5-1 and TRBJ2-1, with 9 bases matching TRBD2. The germline CDR1 and CDR2 sequences are SGHRS and YFSETQ. V was pared by 4 bases and J by 7 bases, with 12 bases of the junction left unmatched. The CDR3 consists of 16 residues. This CDR3 reads CASSTFMAGGRNEQFF. The CDR3 bases are TGCGCCAGCAGCACTTTTATGGCGGGGGGGCGGAATGAGCAGTTCTTC.

The chain links TRBV9 to TRBJ1-4; D is ambiguous. The germline V gene has CDR1 SGDLS and CDR2 YYNGEE. CDR3 size: 14 residues. Deletions cut 1 base from V and 5 bases from J, with 9 bases between. This chain's CDR3 is CASSVKGANEKLFF. DNA of the CDR3: TGTGCCAGCAGCGTAAAAGGAGCGAATGAAAAACTGTTTTTT. Variable domain in full (rest from reference TRBV9 and TRBJ1-4): DSGVTQTPKHLITATGQRVTLRCSPRSGDLSVYWYQQSLDQGLQFLIQYYNGEERAKGNILERFSAQQFPDLHSELNLSSLELGDSALYFCASSVKGANEKLFFGSGTQLSVL.

V usage is TRBV4-2 and J usage is TRBJ2-1, with TRBD2 as a possible D gene (7 bases). The CDR3 has 17 residues. V was cut by 1 base and J by 4 bases, with 17 bases left in between. Germline CDR1 LGHNA, CDR2 YNFKEQ. CDR3 DNA sequence: TGTGCCAGCAGCCAAGGTTGGGGAGGGGGACGTTACAATGAGCAGTTCTTC. Translating gives CASSQGWGGGRYNEQFF.